Sequencing of this T cell receptor beta chain was carried out in a study of identical twins. The authors used template switching to add a universal primer site and gave cDNA unique molecular identifiers. TCRdb ran MiXCR on the 5' RACE reads and lists one entry per CDR3 protein. The sample includes 100,000 or so distinct CDR3 sequences, 5.5% to 7% of them seen just once. Study-wide results and caveats: Invariant cells of the MAIT and iNKT types might have partly distorted the zero-insertion analyses. A lower insertion count was a feature of abundant cord blood beta clonotypes, with no such feature in memory repertoires.

The donors were all healthy and Caucasian. This clonotype was recorded at least ten times. The antigen is not known. CDR3 length: 15 residues. Germline CDR1 MGHRA, CDR2 YSYEKL. V shed 3 bases and J shed 4 bases, with 12 bases lying between them. V and J are TRBV4-1 and TRBJ1-4; perhaps TRBD1 as D (5 bases). The sequenced sample was memory T cells sorted from blood. The sequence was obtained from a woman between 45 and 60 years old in good health. The CDR3 nucleotides are TGCGCCAGCAGCCAGGAAAGGACATATAATGAAAAACTGTTTTTT. It encodes CASSQERTYNEKLFF.